This TCR beta chain was sequenced for a study of siplizumab effects on memory and regulatory T cells. Whole-study results and caveats: Siplizumab produced a significant reduction in alloreactive sequences that were traceable to unstimulated CD4+ memory cells. Roughly 80-95% of proliferating CD4+ or CD8+ clones defied assignment to a naive or memory phenotype. Greater diversity than memory cells seemed evident in naive T cells, which also appeared to be major alloresponse contributors.

Each sample contributed roughly 9.3 x 10^4 TCR templates to the assay. Profiled with immunoSEQ multiplex PCR; TCRdb holds only in-frame clones, not every one. The sample contains over 65,000 clones, approximately 93% of which appear only once. Concerning this clone: The antigen is undetermined.

V lost 5 bases to trimming and J lost 2 bases; unmatched junction nucleotides: 3. Germline-derived CDR1 and CDR2 are MNHEY and SVGAGI. This CDR3 is 15 amino acids long. Source material: CD8+ T cells sorted from blood. The TCR comes from a human donor in good health. The gene calls are TRBV6-5 and TRBJ2-1, with 10 nucleotides matching TRBD1. The CDR3 DNA reads TGTGCCAGCAGTAAAGGGACAGGGGCCTACAATGAGCAGTTCTTC. This encodes CASSKGTGAYNEQFF.